These 22 T cell receptor beta chains originate from one sample sequenced in a study of siplizumab effects on memory and regulatory T cells. The protocol was immunoSEQ multiplex PCR, while the TCRdb copy is restricted to in-frame clones and leaves out a portion. This sample yields tens of thousands of clones, of which 80% to 95% are seen a single time; approximately 5.9% belongs to the top ten. Sequenced sample: CD8+ T cells sorted from blood. The receptors shown here come from a human donor in good health.

This chain connects TRBV19 to TRBJ1-2; 7 nucleotides agree with TRBD1. Germline CDR1 is LNHDA and CDR2 is SQIVND (reference sequence). The CDR3 extends over 13 amino acids. Losses at the gene ends were 2 bases for V and 6 bases for J; bases not matched to a gene: 3. CDR3 sequence (DNA): TGTGCCAGTAGTATAACAGACAGGGATGGCTACACCTTC. Amino acids: CASSITDRDGYTF.

The chain carries TRBV6-5 and TRBJ1-1; 8 bases line up with TRBD1. Unmatched junction bases numbered 3, after V lost 5 bases and J lost 1 base. The CDR3 is 14 residues long. Germline V lookup: CDR1 MNHEY, CDR2 SVGAGI. The CDR3 sequence: CASSVGQGNTEAFF. The CDR3 DNA is TGTGCCAGCAGTGTAGGACAGGGGAACACTGAAGCTTTCTTT.

The chain carries TRBV30 and TRBJ2-1, with 8 bases that match TRBD2. V shed 5 bases and J 3 bases; nucleotides not matched to a gene: 9. Germline values: CDR1 GTSNPN, CDR2 SVGIG (reference sequence). This CDR3 region has 15 residues. The CDR3 is CAWDLGLAGYNEQFF. The CDR3 nucleotides read TGTGCCTGGGACCTTGGGCTAGCGGGCTACAATGAGCAGTTCTTC.

This clone was detected only once. This chain links TRBV30 with TRBJ2-3; 8 bases are shared with TRBD2. Germline CDR1 is GTSNPN and CDR2 is SVGIG (reference sequence). The CDR3 covers 12 residues. The V and J ends lost 8 bases and 7 bases, in that order; junction bases with no gene match: 8. This CDR3 is CALERELNTQYF. The DNA for the CDR3 is TGTGCCCTAGAGCGGGAGTTGAATACGCAGTATTTT.

The chain carries TRBV5-6 and TRBJ2-7; D tentatively reads TRBD1 or TRBD2 (5 bases each). Germline-derived CDR1 and CDR2 are SGHDT and YYEEEE. V gave up 3 bases and J gave up 6 bases, with 10 bases separating them. This CDR3 comprises 12 residues. CDR3 region: CASSSSGGEQYF. DNA for the CDR3: TGTGCCAGCAGCTCGAGTGGGGGCGAGCAGTACTTC.

The chain carries TRBV29-1 and TRBJ1-2, with 8 bases matching TRBD1. Germline loops: CDR1 SQVTM, CDR2 ANQGSEA. The CDR3 has 14 amino acids. The J segment lost 0 bases and the V segment lost 7 bases, leaving 7 bases of the junction unmatched. The CDR3 DNA follows: TGCAGCGCCGAGGACAGGGTAACTAACTATGGCTACACCTTC. This gives the protein CSAEDRVTNYGYTF.

The gene calls are TRBV4-2 and TRBJ2-3; a possible D gene is TRBD2 (5 bases). The CDR3 contains 16 residues. Trimming took off 5 bases at V and 2 bases at J, with 17 bases between the two ends. Germline V gene lookup returns CDR1 LGHNA and CDR2 YNFKEQ. This CDR3 is CASSESGALLTDTQYF. The CDR3 nucleotides read TGTGCCAGCAGCGAGAGCGGAGCCCTTCTCACAGATACGCAGTATTTT.

The chain couples TRBV7-8 to TRBJ1-5; 7 bases map to TRBD1. The germline gives CDR1 SGHVS, CDR2 FQNEAQ. With 5 bases clipped from V and 6 bases from J, the junction kept 10 bases outside the gene matches. CDR3 length: 15 amino acids. The CDR3 is CASSQHRDSLQPQHF. The DNA of the CDR3 is TGTGCCAGCAGCCAACACCGGGACAGTCTTCAGCCCCAGCATTTT.

The chain recombines TRBV27 with TRBJ2-7; D unclear. V was clipped by 5 bases and J by 2 bases, with 13 bases between them. Germline V gene data show CDR1 as MNHEY and CDR2 as SMNVEV (reference sequence). The CDR3 has 14 residues. The DNA for the CDR3 is TGTGCCAGCAGTCCCGGCGATCAGACCTACGAGCAGTACTTC. Its protein is CASSPGDQTYEQYF.

The CDR3: CASSPRKDLSNSYEQYF. Here the CDR3 DNA reads TGTGCCAGCAGCCCGCGGAAGGACCTCTCTAACTCCTACGAGCAGTACTTC. This chain links TRBV14 with TRBJ2-7; D is uncertain. V shed 4 bases and J shed 0 bases, with 19 bases lying between them. This CDR3 has 17 amino acids. Germline assignment: CDR1 SGHDN and CDR2 FVKESK.

The J gene is TRBJ2-5, the V gene TRBV2, with D possibly being TRBD1 or TRBD2 (6 bases each). The V gene lost 6 bases and the J gene lost 5 bases, with 13 bases spanning the gap. This CDR3 contains 13 residues. Germline loops: CDR1 SNHLY, CDR2 FYNNEI. This CDR3 reads CASRGGLRETQYF. The CDR3 DNA is TGTGCCAGCAGGGGGGGCCTCCGGGAGACCCAGTACTTC. The variable domain in full, completed from reference TRBV2 and TRBJ2-5, reads EPEVTQTPSHQVTQMGQEVILRCVPISNHLYFYWYRQILGQKVEFLVSFYNNEISEKSEIFDDQFSVERPDGSNFTLKIRSTKLEDSAMYFCASRGGLRETQYFGPGTRLLVL.

This clone was recorded once. The V call is TRBV5-4, the J call TRBJ1-1; possibly TRBD1 for D (5 bases). The CDR3 covers 12 residues. CDR1 SGHNT and CDR2 YYREEE come from the germline V gene (reference sequence). The germline V and J ends were trimmed by 0 bases and 10 bases, with 10 bases remaining between them. Written as DNA, the CDR3 is TGTGCCAGCAGCTTGGAAGACAGAACAGCTTTCTTT. This translates into CASSLEDRTAFF.

The chain has TRBV19 and TRBJ1-1; 7 bases are a match to TRBD1. In germline, CDR1 is LNHDA, CDR2 SQIVND (reference sequence). The CDR3 sequence is 14 residues long. V lost 5 bases to trimming and J lost 7 bases; unmatched junction nucleotides: 10. CDR3 region: CASSHRQGPIEAFF. The CDR3 DNA is TGTGCCAGTAGTCACCGACAGGGCCCCATTGAAGCTTTCTTT.

The chain uses TRBV4-1 and TRBJ2-7; perhaps D is TRBD1 or TRBD2 (5 bases each). The CDR3 is 15 residues long. Germline CDR1 and CDR2: MGHRA and YSYEKL. The V end lost 4 bases, the J end lost 3 bases, and 16 bases lay between the germline ends. The CDR3 nucleotides are TGCGCCAGCAGCCCTTCCCGGGACGACATCTACGAGCAGTACTTC. Protein product: CASSPSRDDIYEQYF.

The chain employs TRBV2 and TRBJ1-2, with 7 bases that match TRBD1. The trim removed 9 bases at V and 7 bases at J, leaving 14 bases unmatched. Germline V CDR1 and CDR2: SNHLY, FYNNEI. CDR3 size: 14 residues. CDR3 loop: CASRMEGAYRGYTF. The CDR3 bases are TGTGCCAGTAGGATGGAGGGGGCCTATCGTGGCTACACCTTC.

This clone was observed a single time. The chain carries TRBV14 and TRBJ2-1; the D is unclear. The ends were cut back, 3 bases at V and 6 bases at J, with 21 bases in the middle. This CDR3 region has 17 residues. The germline V gene has CDR1 SGHDN and CDR2 FVKESK. The CDR3 sequence: CASSHPDGVGWVNEQFF. CDR3 bases: TGTGCCAGCAGCCATCCGGACGGCGTAGGATGGGTCAATGAGCAGTTCTTC.

The CDR3 region has the DNA TGTGCCAGTAGCCCTGCAGGTATCGGCAATGAGCAGTTCTTC. Its protein product is CASSPAGIGNEQFF. The rearrangement joins TRBV19 to TRBJ2-1; D not resolved. The CDR3 contains 14 residues. Trimming shortened V by 6 bases and J by 6 bases, and 15 bases separated the two germline ends. CDR1 and CDR2 (germline): LNHDA, SQIVND (reference sequence).

V usage is TRBV29-1 and J usage is TRBJ1-1, with D unclear. The ends were cut back, 3 bases at V and 0 bases at J, with 20 bases in the middle. The CDR3 has 17 residues. CDR1 and CDR2 from the germline V gene are SQVTM and ANQGSEA. The CDR3 DNA reads TGCAGCGTTGATGCGTACGTTGCGGGATCCATGAACACTGAAGCTTTCTTT. Protein sequence: CSVDAYVAGSMNTEAFF.

V gene TRBV6-5 combines with J gene TRBJ1-3, with no clear D. V lost 5 bases to trimming and J lost 0 bases, with 8 bases between them. The CDR3 is 14 residues long. The V gene's germline CDR1 is MNHEY and CDR2 SVGAGI. CDR3 amino acids: CASSPDISGNTIYF. The CDR3 nucleotides read TGTGCCAGCAGTCCTGACATCTCTGGAAACACCATATATTTT.

This chain uses TRBV6-5 with TRBJ2-1; TRBD2 is a possible D gene (5 bases). The CDR3 spans 16 residues. Germline-derived CDR1 and CDR2 are MNHEY and SVGAGI. Deletions cut 3 bases from V and 0 bases from J, with 12 bases between. CDR3 protein: CASSYIASSSYNEQFF. As DNA, the CDR3 is TGTGCCAGCAGTTATATAGCGTCAAGCTCCTACAATGAGCAGTTCTTC.

The V and J genes are TRBV4-3 and TRBJ2-7; 11 bases are a match to TRBD1. J gave up 4 bases and V 0 bases, and 8 bases lay outside the gene matches. There are 17 residues in the CDR3. Germline assignment: CDR1 LGHNA and CDR2 YSLEER. The CDR3 coding sequence is TGCGCCAGCAGCCAAGATCGATTAGGACAGGGGGCTTACGAGCAGTACTTC. Protein product: CASSQDRLGQGAYEQYF.

The rearrangement links TRBV13 to TRBJ1-3, with D tentatively TRBD1 (5 bases). CDR3 length equals 15 residues. Trimming stripped 8 bases from V and 0 bases from J, with 14 bases between. From germline, CDR1 is PRHDT and CDR2 FYEKMQ (reference sequence). CDR3 region: CASGPDRDSGNTIYF. CDR3 nucleotides: TGTGCCAGCGGACCAGACAGAGACTCTGGAAACACCATATATTTT.